What follows is one TCR beta chain and its context. Participants were aged roughly 18 to 89 years, lived in some 23 US areas, and enrolled virtually. Each participant's cohort was designated according to participant-reported clinical history. The sample belongs to a study of blood T cell repertoires in COVID-19. Germline lookup yields CDR1 KGHSH and CDR2 LQKENI. V lost 2 bases and J lost 0, with 18 bases in between. The CDR3 has 18 amino acids. Per the original data handling: Quantification of nucleated cells was approximated via reference gene primer amplification. Method: immunoSEQ multiplex PCR; TCRdb's copy keeps in-frame clones and lacks some. The V and J calls and clone size were taken over from that table, and D and trimming were inferred from the DNA. The table includes some 370,000 clones, 80% to 85% detected once.

Sequences were obtained from PBMCs or T cells enriched from blood (not recorded which). The V and J genes are TRBV18 and TRBJ2-3; possible D gene TRBD2, 6 bases. This sequence originates from a woman between 50 and 59 years old who had recovered from COVID-19. The CDR3 region has the DNA TGTGCCAGCTCACCATTTCTCGGCCAAAGCGGGAGCACAGATACGCAGTATTTT. It translates to CASSPFLGQSGSTDTQYF.